The 25 T cell receptor beta chains below come from one sample, sequenced in a study of cytomegalovirus exposure and HLA in healthy donors. The PCR contained 60 Vbeta and 13 Jbeta primers. The method was immunoSEQ multiplex PCR; TCRdb's version includes in-frame clones alone and lacks a portion of them. This sample's table has some 96,000 clones. The source material was PBMCs. Receptors originate from a woman under 40 in good health and CMV-seronegative.

This chain links TRBV27 with TRBJ2-7, with 7 bases that match TRBD2. Looked up from germline, CDR1 is MNHEY and CDR2 is SMNVEV (reference sequence). The V and J ends lost 2 bases and 6 bases, in that order; junction bases with no gene match: 4. The CDR3 is made up of 13 amino acids. The DNA for the CDR3 is TGTGCCAGCAGTTTAGCGGGAGCCCGCGAGCAGTACTTC. This sequence encodes CASSLAGAREQYF.

The CDR3 DNA is TGTGCCAGCAAATCTTTGAGCTCCTATAATTCACCCCTCCACTTT. Encoded protein: CASKSLSSYNSPLHF. This chain connects TRBV2 to TRBJ1-6; D not resolved. V was clipped by 7 bases and J by 0 bases, with 10 bases between them. The CDR3 covers 15 residues. From germline, CDR1 is SNHLY and CDR2 FYNNEI.

This chain links TRBV2 with TRBJ2-7, with 9 bases matching TRBD2. This CDR3 has 14 amino acids. The V and J ends lost 7 bases and 2 bases, in that order; junction bases with no gene match: 6. Germline V lookup: CDR1 SNHLY, CDR2 FYNNEI. CDR3 nucleotides: TGTGCCAGCATTAGACTAGCGGAGACCTACGAGCAGTACTTC. Residues: CASIRLAETYEQYF.

The chain employs TRBV27 and TRBJ2-3; 11 bases fit TRBD2. There are 19 residues in the CDR3. Looked up from germline, CDR1 is MNHEY and CDR2 is SMNVEV (reference sequence). With V trimmed by 4 bases and J by 0 bases, 12 bases remained unmatched. The CDR3 bases are TGTGCCAGCAGTTCTAGATTCGGGACTAGCGGAAGTAGCACAGATACGCAGTATTTT. It encodes CASSSRFGTSGSSTDTQYF.

The chain uses TRBV5-1 and TRBJ2-3; TRBD2 aligns across 10 bases. The CDR3 has 16 residues. V gave up 3 bases and J gave up 3 bases; unmatched junction bases: 7. In germline, CDR1 is SGHRS, CDR2 YFSETQ. The CDR3 sequence: CASSSLSGGLTDTQYF. For the CDR3, the DNA is TGCGCCAGCAGCTCCCTTAGCGGGGGGTTGACAGATACGCAGTATTTT.

The rearrangement joins TRBV19 to TRBJ1-5, with a weak D call TRBD1 (5 bases). Between the trimmed V and J ends, which lost 0 bases and 1 base, there was a span of 16 bases. Germline V gene data show CDR1 as LNHDA and CDR2 as SQIVND (reference sequence). The CDR3 length is 18 residues. The DNA of the CDR3 is TGTGCCAGTAGTATAGATAATACAGGATACGAGAGCAATCAGCCCCAGCATTTT. Its translation is CASSIDNTGYESNQPQHF.

The chain recombines TRBV19 with TRBJ1-1; 7 positions agree with TRBD1. After removal of 5 bases from V and 4 bases from J, the junction contained 10 bases not matched to a gene. The CDR3 spans 15 residues. Germline V lookup: CDR1 LNHDA, CDR2 SQIVND (reference sequence). The CDR3 DNA follows: TGTGCCAGTAGTGACAGGGTCGCTGAGAGCACTGAAGCTTTCTTT. This gives the protein CASSDRVAESTEAFF.

The gene calls are TRBV10-3 and TRBJ1-6; TRBD1 is a possible D gene (6 bases). Germline CDR1 reads ENHRY; CDR2 reads SYGVKD. The CDR3 loop spans 12 amino acids. The V and J ends lost 10 bases and 5 bases respectively, with 9 bases between them. CDR3 loop: CANAGDNSPLHF. For the CDR3, the DNA is TGTGCCAACGCAGGGGATAATTCACCCCTCCACTTT.

The chain joins TRBV5-6 to TRBJ1-2; D gene uncertain. Germline V gene data show CDR1 as SGHDT and CDR2 as YYEEEE. Trimming shortened V by 2 bases and J by 8 bases, and 13 bases separated the two germline ends. The CDR3 has 13 amino acids. The CDR3 DNA reads as TGTGCCAGCAGCTTCGACCGTTACGGGGGCTACACCTTC. Protein sequence: CASSFDRYGGYTF.

The rearrangement joins TRBV28 to TRBJ2-7; D may be TRBD2 (6 bases). In germline, CDR1 is MDHEN, CDR2 SYDVKM. Trimming removed 6 bases from V and 2 bases from J, with 14 bases in between. The CDR3 has 14 residues. CDR3 nucleotide sequence: TGTGCCAGCAGCGTAGCTGGAGGGGCCTACGAGCAGTACTTC. The encoded protein is CASSVAGGAYEQYF.

This chain uses TRBV5-6 with TRBJ2-7; the D gene is possibly TRBD1 (6 bases). V was trimmed by 5 bases and J by 0 bases, leaving 12 bases between them. The CDR3 is 14 residues long. The germline gives CDR1 SGHDT, CDR2 YYEEEE. The CDR3 is CASRTGGRSYEQYF. The CDR3 DNA reads TGTGCCAGCAGGACTGGGGGCCGCTCCTACGAGCAGTACTTC.

The chain couples TRBV18 to TRBJ1-6, with TRBD1 matching over 8 bases. The CDR3 has 16 amino acids. The germline V gene encodes CDR1 KGHSH and CDR2 LQKENI. V trimming: 2 bases; J trimming: 12 bases; junction bases outside the gene matches: 12. DNA for the CDR3: TGTGCCAGCTCACCAAGCTGGGACAGGCAAAGGGTACCCCTCCACTTT. Its translation: CASSPSWDRQRVPLHF.

The rearrangement links TRBV5-6 to TRBJ1-3, with D unresolved. Trimming shortened V by 3 bases and J by 4 bases, and 5 bases separated the two germline ends. This CDR3 is 12 amino acids long. Germline CDR1 reads SGHDT; CDR2 reads YYEEEE. In DNA form, the CDR3 reads TGTGCCAGCAGCTCCGGGGGAAACACCATATATTTT. Protein sequence: CASSSGGNTIYF.

This chain connects TRBV6-1 to TRBJ2-7; the match to TRBD1 covers 8 bases. Germline loops: CDR1 MNHNS, CDR2 SASEGT. V lost 6 bases and J lost 0; bases outside the gene matches: 4. The CDR3 is 14 residues long. The CDR3: CASSGQGFSYEQYF. The CDR3 DNA reads TGTGCCAGCAGCGGACAGGGTTTCTCCTACGAGCAGTACTTC.

This chain joins TRBV6-5 and TRBJ1-5; TRBD1 aligns across 7 bases. From germline, CDR1 is MNHEY and CDR2 SVGAGI. V gave up 10 bases and J gave up 9 bases; unmatched junction bases: 12. The CDR3 totals 13 residues. DNA of the CDR3: TGTGCCACCCGGACAGGCTTGAACGGGCCCCAGCATTTT. Amino acid sequence: CATRTGLNGPQHF.

The rearrangement uses TRBV28 and TRBJ2-7; TRBD2 matches at 8 bases. Germline CDR1 reads MDHEN; CDR2 reads SYDVKM. The CDR3 extends over 12 amino acids. The V gene end was trimmed by 6 bases and the J gene end by 6 bases; junction bases not matched to a gene: 4. The CDR3 DNA sequence: TGTGCCAGCAGCCCCCGGGGGGGCGAGCAGTACTTC. Its translation: CASSPRGGEQYF.

This chain uses TRBV5-5 with TRBJ1-5; 8 positions agree with TRBD1. This CDR3 is 13 amino acids long. Trimming cost V 4 bases and J 4 bases; bases outside gene matches: 1. CDR1 and CDR2 from the germline V gene are SGHKS and YYEKEE (reference sequence). The CDR3 bases are TGTGCCAGCAGCCGACAGGGGAATCAGCCCCAGCATTTT. This encodes CASSRQGNQPQHF.

The chain recombines TRBV13 with TRBJ2-3; 8 positions agree with TRBD2. CDR3 length equals 16 residues. V was clipped by 4 bases and J by 5 bases; unmatched bases: 11. CDR1 is PRHDT and CDR2 is FYEKMQ in the germline V gene (reference sequence). CDR3 residues: CASSSEGTSVLDTQYF. CDR3 nucleotides: TGTGCCAGCAGCTCAGAGGGGACTAGTGTGTTAGATACGCAGTATTTT.

This rearrangement joins TRBV2 to TRBJ2-3, with TRBD2 identical over 11 bases. V lost 0 bases to trimming and J lost 4 bases; unmatched junction nucleotides: 6. CDR1 and CDR2 (germline): SNHLY, FYNNEI. The CDR3 runs to 17 residues. In DNA, the CDR3 is TGTGCCAGCAGTGAAGCTTGGACTAGCGGGTTCCCAGATACGCAGTATTTT. The encoded protein is CASSEAWTSGFPDTQYF.

The rearrangement joins TRBV5-1 to TRBJ2-1; 10 nucleotides match TRBD2. This CDR3 contains 14 residues. Germline V gives CDR1 SGHRS, CDR2 YFSETQ. V lost 1 base, J lost 9 bases, and 4 bases stayed unmatched. The CDR3 loop reads CASSLPSGSGEQFF. DNA of the CDR3: TGCGCCAGCAGCTTGCCTAGCGGGAGTGGTGAGCAGTTCTTC.

As regards this clone: The same CDR3 is also encoded by other DNA sequences in this sample. This chain links TRBV5-8 with TRBJ2-1; D is possibly TRBD2 (6 bases). The CDR3 is made up of 15 amino acids. The V gene's germline CDR1 is SGHTS and CDR2 YDEGEE. The ends were cut back, 0 bases at V and 0 bases at J, with 7 bases in the middle. The CDR3 region is CASSLEGGSYNEQFF. CDR3 DNA: TGTGCCAGCAGCTTGGAGGGAGGCTCCTACAATGAGCAGTTCTTC.

The chain uses TRBV19 and TRBJ2-2; D gene unclear. The length of the CDR3 is 17 residues. The germline V gene encodes CDR1 LNHDA and CDR2 SQIVND (reference sequence). V lost 7 bases and J 0 bases, leaving 18 bases between the germline ends. The DNA for the CDR3 is TGTGCCAGTACCACACGACTCGTTTTCTCGAACACCGGGGAGCTGTTTTTT. Translating it yields CASTTRLVFSNTGELFF.

The J gene is TRBJ2-1, the V gene TRBV6-1; 9 bases match TRBD2. With V trimmed by 11 bases and J by 9 bases, 11 bases remained unmatched. From germline, CDR1 is MNHNS and CDR2 SASEGT. The CDR3 extends over 13 amino acids. The CDR3 nucleotides are TGTGCCGCCAGGGCGGGAGGGCCGGGTGAGCAGTTCTTC. Translating it yields CAARAGGPGEQFF.

The CDR3 DNA reads TGTGCCAGCAGCCCTTCCTCGGTCACCCTCAACTATGGCTACACCTTC. Translation gives CASSPSSVTLNYGYTF. The chain joins TRBV28 to TRBJ1-2; D gene unclear. The CDR3 length is 16 residues. Trimming took 6 bases from V and 2 from J, leaving 19 bases between them. Germline values: CDR1 MDHEN, CDR2 SYDVKM.

The V and J genes are TRBV19 and TRBJ1-2, with D possibly matching TRBD1 (5 bases). V dropped 10 bases and J dropped 1 base, with 10 bases sitting between them. The V gene's germline CDR1 is LNHDA and CDR2 SQIVND (reference sequence). The CDR3 runs 12 residues. The CDR3 DNA reads as TGTGCCACTCGGGACTTTAACTATGGCTACACCTTC. Residues: CATRDFNYGYTF.